A selection of T cell receptor beta chains follows, all from one sample in a study of T-cell memory formation after mild COVID-19. TCRdb recomputed calls from the 5' RACE reads with MiXCR, one row per CDR3 protein. This repertoire shows about 140,000 distinct CDR3 sequences, about 25% found once; its top ten account for roughly a quarter. The material sequenced was PBMCs or a T cell subset sorted from them (not recorded which). Source of these receptors: an adult woman who had mild COVID-19 (a few samples of this study predate the infection). Cell type and time point are not known. Each CDR3 is given with its conserved first and last residue. Only part of the rows carry a size: once, few, many, or a class if the clone is expanded.

clone_size v_call cdr3_aa
- TRBV10-3 CAISDPGPTPPSSGNTIYF
once TRBV14 CASSQEGTGSSGNTIYF
- TRBV12-3/TRBV12-4 CASSLSGTGAYEQYF
- TRBV12-3/TRBV12-4 CASNQGGTEAFF
- TRBV27 CASSHRSLPGTDTQYF
- TRBV5-6 CASSLAGDGEAFF
once TRBV12-3/TRBV12-4 CASSPGALREVPQETQYF
- TRBV5-1 CASSERGAEYNEQFF
- TRBV20-1 CSGGGVVGETQYF
- TRBV5-1 CASKGASGTKDRYNEQFF
- TRBV5-5 CASSLGQGNADTQYF
many TRBV24-1 CATSDTHRARTGELFF
- TRBV20-1 CSAPLTGELFF
few TRBV6-5 CASTMAGRDEQFF
- TRBV28 CASSLLEGRHYGYTF
- TRBV6-5 CASSPSSFEAFF
- TRBV5-1 CASSEGTSHNEQFF
- TRBV7-3 CASSTMGDFYNEQFF
once TRBV15 CATSSIPGQGMNTEAFF
few TRBV12-3/TRBV12-4 CASSRSTVGHGYTF
- TRBV7-8 CASSRVQGSTDTQYF
- TRBV7-9 CASSPTSGNNLYEQYF
- TRBV29-1 CSVEDKGTAYEQYF
- TRBV9 CASSGRSGHPQYF
- TRBV7-2 CASSLVSSYATEAFF
few TRBV9 CASSVDFTGELFF
- TRBV4-1 CASSPLSGGDGELFF
- TRBV20-1 CSAPTGNYGYTF
few TRBV4-1 CASSLLGPFRDSIQETQYF
- TRBV5-5 CASSPDGTSGFTGELFF
many TRBV7-9 CASTTGVIGDTQYF
- TRBV7-6 CASSRPLGMATEAFF